This T cell receptor (beta chain) comes out of a study of beta chain features in type 1 diabetes. Findings and caveats of the study: A moderate, significant TCRB CDR3 shortening appeared in type 1 diabetes across four CD4+ subsets.

Every single donor gave one heparinised blood draw, and these averaged about 110 mL. Isolation of CD4+ naive, central memory, regulatory and stem cell-like memory cells was achieved by sorting via CD45RO/CCR7/CD25/CD127/CD95/CD27. Of note for this clone: Its antigen is unknown.

Germline V CDR1 and CDR2: SGHNT, YYREEE (reference sequence). This CDR3 contains 16 residues. V was clipped by 1 base and J by 5 bases; unmatched bases: 9. Expressed TCRB transcripts were sequenced because the isolated RNA had all been reverse transcribed beforehand. The average output of naive, central memory and regulatory T cell samples was roughly 3.6 million reads. Only in-frame clones appear in the TCRdb table, and some are missing; sequencing was by immunoSEQ multiplex PCR. The table shows about 190,000 clones, with about 7.8% occurring only once. This TCR derives from a woman aged 40 to 49 with type 1 diabetes. Source material: central memory CD4+ T cells from blood. This rearrangement joins TRBV5-4 to TRBJ2-1; 7 bases are a match to TRBD2. In nucleotides, the CDR3 is TGTGCCAGCAGCTTGAGGGGCGGGAGAGGGGACAATGAGCAGTTCTTC. It specifies CASSLRGGRGDNEQFF.